Listed here are 7 T cell receptor beta chains from one sample, sequenced in a study of cytomegalovirus exposure and HLA in healthy donors. Use of 60 Vbeta and 13 Jbeta primers characterized the PCR. Produced via immunoSEQ multiplex PCR; TCRdb's table is partial and in-frame only. The sample holds 130,000 or so clones, around 80% seen once. The sample comprised PBMCs. The receptors here all came from a man aged 25 to 45 in good health and CMV-seronegative.

This clone turned up a few times. This chain's CDR3 is CASSQTTGGLSEQFF. The CDR3 coding sequence is TGCGCCAGCAGCCAAACGACAGGGGGCCTTAGTGAGCAGTTCTTC. The chain carries TRBV4-1 and TRBJ2-1; 10 nucleotides match TRBD1. V trimming: 2 bases; J trimming: 9 bases; junction bases outside the gene matches: 7. From germline, CDR1 is MGHRA and CDR2 YSYEKL. The CDR3 contains 15 residues.

This chain links TRBV28 with TRBJ2-7; possible D gene TRBD2, 5 bases. The CDR3 runs 12 residues. In germline, CDR1 is MDHEN, CDR2 SYDVKM. Trimming left V 6 bases short and J 3 bases short, with 9 bases between. The CDR3 region has the DNA TGTGCCAGCAGGAACGGGATCTACGAGCAGTACTTC. It yields the protein CASRNGIYEQYF.

The V and J genes are TRBV5-1 and TRBJ1-1; tentative D call: TRBD1 (6 bases). Germline CDR1 SGHRS, CDR2 YFSETQ. The length of the CDR3 is 13 residues. Between the trimmed V and J ends, which lost 3 bases and 3 bases, there was a span of 9 bases. The CDR3 sequence is CASSSWTDTEAFF. The DNA of the CDR3 is TGCGCCAGCAGCTCGTGGACAGACACTGAAGCTTTCTTT.

On this clone itself: The same CDR3 can be traced to other DNA sequences in this sample. The chain uses TRBV6-6 and TRBJ2-5, with D possibly TRBD2 on 6 matching bases. The CDR3 runs 15 residues. CDR1 is MNHNY, CDR2 SVGAGI, per germline (reference sequence). V was shortened by 4 bases and J by 4 bases, with 16 bases between the two germline ends. As DNA, the CDR3 is TGTGCCAGCAGTTTGGGAGGTCCCGCAGGAGAGACCCAGTACTTC. This translates into CASSLGGPAGETQYF.

A word on this clone: The junction shows a germline mismatch at one end, possibly a read error. The chain employs TRBV6-5 and TRBJ2-6, with TRBD1 as a possible D gene (5 bases). This CDR3 region has 13 residues. In germline, CDR1 is MNHEY, CDR2 SVGAGI. The CDR3 loop reads CASSTSGANALTF. DNA for the CDR3: TGTGCCAGCAGCACATCTGGGGCCAACGCCCTGACTTTC.

The chain employs TRBV7-9 and TRBJ2-7; 9 bases map to TRBD1. This CDR3 is 16 amino acids long. Germline CDR1 reads SEHNR; CDR2 reads FQNEAQ (reference sequence). V lost 3 bases and J lost 5; bases outside the gene matches: 11. As DNA, the CDR3 is TGTGCCAGCAGCTTCTCCGGGACAGGGCGGTTCCACGAGCAGTACTTC. It yields the protein CASSFSGTGRFHEQYF.

This rearrangement joins TRBV29-1 to TRBJ2-1; TRBD1 is a possible D gene (5 bases). Per the germline V gene, CDR1 is SQVTM and CDR2 is ANQGSEA. V lost 5 bases and J 2 bases, leaving 13 bases between the germline ends. The CDR3 has 14 amino acids. CDR3 in amino acids: CSVLGQGAYNEQFF. In nucleotides, the CDR3 is TGCAGCGTTCTGGGCCAAGGGGCCTACAATGAGCAGTTCTTC.